This T cell receptor (beta chain) was captured by sequencing in a study of blood T cells in healthy people across ages. Study information: When template switching was applied, about one barcoded beta molecule was captured per two T cells.

A second PCR, run for roughly 7 to 12 cycles, used a sample-barcoded 5' primer plus a J-beta primer mix. The template-switch adaptor was a 5' adaptor with 12 random nucleotides. It tagged each cDNA molecule. TCRdb reprocessed the 5' RACE reads via MiXCR and lists one record per CDR3 protein. The repertoire holds over 600,000 distinct CDR3 sequences, with about 56% as singletons. The CDR3 runs to 16 residues. From germline, CDR1 is MNHEY and CDR2 SMNVEV (reference sequence). Trimming removed 5 bases from V and 4 bases from J; junction bases left unmatched: 6. This clonotype was obtained from a man in his forties in good health. Material for sequencing was blood. The V call is TRBV27, the J call TRBJ1-6, with 9 bases identical to TRBD1. The CDR3 is CASSPRQGGYNSPLHF. For the CDR3, the DNA is TGTGCCAGCAGTCCCAGACAGGGGGGGTATAATTCACCCCTCCACTTT.